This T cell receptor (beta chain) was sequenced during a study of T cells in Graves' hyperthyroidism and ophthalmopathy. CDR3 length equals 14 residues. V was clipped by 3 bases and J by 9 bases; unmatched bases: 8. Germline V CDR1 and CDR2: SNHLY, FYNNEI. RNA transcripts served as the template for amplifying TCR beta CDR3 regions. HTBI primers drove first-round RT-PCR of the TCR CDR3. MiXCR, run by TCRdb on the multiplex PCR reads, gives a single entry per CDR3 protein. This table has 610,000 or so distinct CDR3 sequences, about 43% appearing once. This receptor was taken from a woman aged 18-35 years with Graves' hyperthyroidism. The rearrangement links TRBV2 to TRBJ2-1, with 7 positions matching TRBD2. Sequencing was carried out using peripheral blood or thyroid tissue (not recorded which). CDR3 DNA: TGTGCCAGCAGTGAGGAAGCGGGATGGAGTGAGCAGTTCTTC. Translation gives CASSEEAGWSEQFF.